This T cell receptor (beta chain) derives from a study of CD8 T cells in ankylosing spondylitis. Via MiXCR, TCRdb re-called the 5' RACE reads, giving one row per CDR3 protein. The table lists about 92,000 distinct CDR3 sequences, around 10% of them singletons. The CDR3 is 16 amino acids. The trim removed 6 bases at V and 2 bases at J, leaving 12 bases unmatched. This clonotype was seen repeatedly, ten times or more. Sample: blood, either unsorted or a sorted T cell fraction (not recorded which). J is TRBJ2-7 and V is TRBV23-1; 8 nucleotides line up with TRBD1. TRBV23-1 is annotated as an ORF whose role is uncertain. The sequence was obtained from a male donor with ankylosing spondylitis or in good health (not recorded which). In DNA form, the CDR3 reads TGCGCCAGCAGCCCAAGGACCCGGGACAGGCCCTACGAGCAGTACTTC. It specifies CASSPRTRDRPYEQYF.